Included here is one TCR beta chain sequence, with context. The antigen is unknown. This sample is part of a study of CD8+ T cells in alopecia areata. Study results and limitations: There were also resident alphabeta T cells of normal skin sequenced in scalp samples. Higher clonality than in normal scalp was seen in lesional scalp, especially alopecia totalis/universalis.

Following RNA extraction, reverse transcription yielded cDNA that acted as the sequencing template. TCRdb's copy holds only in-frame clones and misses some; the assay was immunoSEQ multiplex PCR. The table lists about 250,000 clones, about 62% of them singletons. The sample's treatment: oral pan-JAK inhibitor, 5-10 mg twice daily. Alopecia areata patients had lesional scalp punch biopsies and peripheral blood taken from them. The material sequenced was CD4+ T cells sorted from blood, taken between weeks 51 and 52, from a patient treated with tofacitinib. This TCR derives from a human donor with alopecia areata.

CDR3 residues: CASSYGGTSYNSPLHF. As DNA, the CDR3 is TGTGCCAGCAGTTACGGAGGGACCTCTTATAATTCACCCCTCCACTTT. The gene calls are TRBV6-5 and TRBJ1-6, with D tentatively TRBD1 (5 bases). CDR3 length: 16 residues. Germline assignment: CDR1 MNHEY and CDR2 SVGAGI. V was trimmed by 2 bases and J by 4 bases, leaving 12 bases between them.